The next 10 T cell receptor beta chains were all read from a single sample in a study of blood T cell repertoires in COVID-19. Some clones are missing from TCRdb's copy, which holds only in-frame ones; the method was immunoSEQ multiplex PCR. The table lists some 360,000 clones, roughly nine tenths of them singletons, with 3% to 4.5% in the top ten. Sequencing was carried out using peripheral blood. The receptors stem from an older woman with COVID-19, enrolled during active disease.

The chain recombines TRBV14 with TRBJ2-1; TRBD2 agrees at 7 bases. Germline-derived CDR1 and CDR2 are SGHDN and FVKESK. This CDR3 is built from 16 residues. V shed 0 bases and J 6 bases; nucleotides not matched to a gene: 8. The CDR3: CASSQDWDYPRNEQFF. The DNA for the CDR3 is TGTGCCAGCAGCCAAGATTGGGACTACCCCCGCAATGAGCAGTTCTTC. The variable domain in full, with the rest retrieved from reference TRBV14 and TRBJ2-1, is EAGVTQFPSHSVIEKGQTVTLRCDPISGHDNLYWYRRVMGKEIKFLLHFVKESKQDESGMPNNRFLAERTGGTYSTLKVQPAELEDSGVYFCASSQDWDYPRNEQFFGPGTRLTVL.

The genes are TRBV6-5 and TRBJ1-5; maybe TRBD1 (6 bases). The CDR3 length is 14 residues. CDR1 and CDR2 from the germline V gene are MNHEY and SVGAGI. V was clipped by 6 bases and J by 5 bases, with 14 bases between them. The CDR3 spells CASRPTGSDQPQHF. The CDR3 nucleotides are TGTGCCAGCAGACCTACAGGGTCGGATCAGCCCCAGCATTTT.

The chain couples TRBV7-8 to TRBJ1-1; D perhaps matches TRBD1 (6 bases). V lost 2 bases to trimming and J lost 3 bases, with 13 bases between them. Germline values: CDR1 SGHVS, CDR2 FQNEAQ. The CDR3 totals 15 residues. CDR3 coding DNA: TGTGCCAGCAGCTTACTAGGGGGATGGGACACTGAAGCTTTCTTT. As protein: CASSLLGGWDTEAFF.

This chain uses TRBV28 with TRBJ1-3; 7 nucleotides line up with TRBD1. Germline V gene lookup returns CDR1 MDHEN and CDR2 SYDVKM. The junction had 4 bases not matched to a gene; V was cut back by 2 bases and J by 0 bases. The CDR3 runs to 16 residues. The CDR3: CASSLGDRSSGNTIYF. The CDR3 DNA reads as TGTGCCAGCAGTTTAGGGGACAGATCCTCTGGAAACACCATATATTTT.

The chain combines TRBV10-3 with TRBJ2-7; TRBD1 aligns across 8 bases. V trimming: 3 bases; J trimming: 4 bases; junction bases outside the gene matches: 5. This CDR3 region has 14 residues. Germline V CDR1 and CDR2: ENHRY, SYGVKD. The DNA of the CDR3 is TGTGCCATCAGTGAAGACAGGGGAGTATACGAGCAGTACTTC. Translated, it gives CAISEDRGVYEQYF.

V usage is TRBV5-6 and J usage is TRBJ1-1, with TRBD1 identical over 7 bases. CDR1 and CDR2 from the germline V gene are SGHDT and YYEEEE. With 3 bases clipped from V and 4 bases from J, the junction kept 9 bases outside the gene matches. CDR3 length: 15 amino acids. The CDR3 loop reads CASSSTGDWSTEAFF. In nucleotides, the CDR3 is TGTGCCAGCAGCTCAACAGGGGATTGGAGCACTGAAGCTTTCTTT.

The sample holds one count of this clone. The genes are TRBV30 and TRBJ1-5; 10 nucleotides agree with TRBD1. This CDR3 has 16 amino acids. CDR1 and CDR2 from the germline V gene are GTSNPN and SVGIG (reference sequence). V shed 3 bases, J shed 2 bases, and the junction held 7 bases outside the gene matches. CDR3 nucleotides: TGTGCCTGGAGGAGGACAGGGGGTACAGGCAATCAGCCCCAGCATTTT. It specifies CAWRRTGGTGNQPQHF.

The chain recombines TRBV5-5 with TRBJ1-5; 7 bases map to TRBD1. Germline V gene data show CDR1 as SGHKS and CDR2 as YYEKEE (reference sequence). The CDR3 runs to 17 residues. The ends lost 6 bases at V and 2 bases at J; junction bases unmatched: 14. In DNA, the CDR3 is TGTGCCAGCACCACCGCGCGGAGAGGGGGCGGCAATCAGCCCCAGCATTTT. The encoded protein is CASTTARRGGGNQPQHF.

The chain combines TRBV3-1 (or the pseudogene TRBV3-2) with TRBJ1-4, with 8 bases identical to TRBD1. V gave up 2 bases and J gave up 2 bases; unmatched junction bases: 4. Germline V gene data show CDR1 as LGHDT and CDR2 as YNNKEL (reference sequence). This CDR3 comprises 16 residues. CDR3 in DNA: TGTGCCAGCAGCCAACAGGGGGCGCTTACTAATGAAAAACTGTTTTTT. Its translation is CASSQQGALTNEKLFF.

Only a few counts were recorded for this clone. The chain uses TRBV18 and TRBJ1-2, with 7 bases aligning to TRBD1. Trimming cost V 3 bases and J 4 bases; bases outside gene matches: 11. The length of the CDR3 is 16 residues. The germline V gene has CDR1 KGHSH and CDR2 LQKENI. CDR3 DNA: TGTGCCAGCTCACCTCGCCCCGGGACAGAGGGCTATGGCTACACCTTC. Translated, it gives CASSPRPGTEGYGYTF. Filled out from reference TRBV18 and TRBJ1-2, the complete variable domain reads NAGVMQNPRHLVRRRGQEARLRCSPMKGHSHVYWYRQLPEEGLKFMVYLQKENIIDESGMPKERFSAEFPKEGPSILRIQQVVRGDSAAYFCASSPRPGTEGYGYTFGSGTRLTVV.